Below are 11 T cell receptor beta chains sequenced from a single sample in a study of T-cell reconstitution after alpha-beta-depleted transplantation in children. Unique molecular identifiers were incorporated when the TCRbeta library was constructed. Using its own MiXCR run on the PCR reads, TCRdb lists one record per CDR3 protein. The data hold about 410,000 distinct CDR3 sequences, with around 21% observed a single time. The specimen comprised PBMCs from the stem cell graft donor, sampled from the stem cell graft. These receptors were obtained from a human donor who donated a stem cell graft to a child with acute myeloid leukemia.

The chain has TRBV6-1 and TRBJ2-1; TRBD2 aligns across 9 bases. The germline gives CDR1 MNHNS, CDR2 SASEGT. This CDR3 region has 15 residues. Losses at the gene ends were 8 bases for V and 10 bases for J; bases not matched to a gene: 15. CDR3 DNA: TGTGCCAGCCGGCCGGGACTAGCAGGAGATAAGGAGCAGTTCTTC. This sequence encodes CASRPGLAGDKEQFF.

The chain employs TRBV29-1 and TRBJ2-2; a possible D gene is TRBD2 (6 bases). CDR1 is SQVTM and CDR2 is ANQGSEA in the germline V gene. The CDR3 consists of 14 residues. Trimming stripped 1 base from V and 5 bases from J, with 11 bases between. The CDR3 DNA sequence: TGCAGCGTTGAAGGTCTTCGGGAGACCGGGGAGCTGTTTTTT. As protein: CSVEGLRETGELFF.

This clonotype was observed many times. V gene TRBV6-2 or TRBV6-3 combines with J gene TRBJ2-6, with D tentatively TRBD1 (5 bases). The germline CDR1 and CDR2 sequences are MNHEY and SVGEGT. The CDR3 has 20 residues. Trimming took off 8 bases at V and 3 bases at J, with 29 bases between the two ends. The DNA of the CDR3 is TGTGCCAGCGGTTCTTCGCGTGGCAGGGTATGGTCTGGTGGGGCCAACGTCCTGACTTTC. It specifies CASGSSRGRVWSGGANVLTF.

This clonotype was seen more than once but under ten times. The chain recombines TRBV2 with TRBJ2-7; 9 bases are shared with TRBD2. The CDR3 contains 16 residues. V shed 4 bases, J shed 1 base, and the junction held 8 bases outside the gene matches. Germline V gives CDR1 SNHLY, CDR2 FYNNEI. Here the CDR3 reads CASSAVGLALSYEQYF. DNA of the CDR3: TGTGCCAGCAGTGCCGTGGGACTAGCCCTTTCCTACGAGCAGTACTTC.

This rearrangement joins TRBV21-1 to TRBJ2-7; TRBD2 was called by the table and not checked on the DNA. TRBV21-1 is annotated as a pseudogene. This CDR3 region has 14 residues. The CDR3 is CASSKSSGDYEQYF. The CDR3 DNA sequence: TGTGCCAGCAGCAAATCTAGCGGGGACTACGAGCAGTACTTC.

CDR3 in DNA: TGCGCCAGCAGCTTGGGTCAGGGAAGAGTGAACACTGAAGCTTTCTTT. As protein: CASSLGQGRVNTEAFF. This sequence joins TRBV5-1 and TRBJ1-1, with D maybe TRBD1 (5 bases). Germline V lookup: CDR1 SGHRS, CDR2 YFSETQ. The V gene lost 0 bases and the J gene lost 0 bases, with 12 bases spanning the gap. The CDR3 is 16 residues long.

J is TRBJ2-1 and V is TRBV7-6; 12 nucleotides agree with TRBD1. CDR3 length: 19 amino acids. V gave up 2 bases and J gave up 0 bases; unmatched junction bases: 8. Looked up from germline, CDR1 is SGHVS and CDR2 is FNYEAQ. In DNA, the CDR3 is TGTGCCAGCAGCTTACCGGGACAGGGGGCCCCAAGCTCCTACAATGAGCAGTTCTTC. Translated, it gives CASSLPGQGAPSSYNEQFF.

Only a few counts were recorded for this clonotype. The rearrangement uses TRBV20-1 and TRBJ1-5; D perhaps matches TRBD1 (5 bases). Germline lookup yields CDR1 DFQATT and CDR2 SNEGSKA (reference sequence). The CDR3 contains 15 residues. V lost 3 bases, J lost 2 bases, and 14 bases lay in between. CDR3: CSASSSVGGNQPQHF. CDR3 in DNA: TGCAGTGCTAGTTCTTCAGTGGGGGGCAATCAGCCCCAGCATTTT.

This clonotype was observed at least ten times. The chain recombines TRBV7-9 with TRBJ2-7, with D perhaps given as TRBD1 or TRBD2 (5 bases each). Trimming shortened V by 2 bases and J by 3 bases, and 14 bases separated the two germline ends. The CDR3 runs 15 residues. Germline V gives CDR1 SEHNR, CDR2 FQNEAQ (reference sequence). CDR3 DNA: TGTGCCAGCAGCTTATCGGCAGGGAGTTACTACGAGCAGTACTTC. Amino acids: CASSLSAGSYYEQYF.

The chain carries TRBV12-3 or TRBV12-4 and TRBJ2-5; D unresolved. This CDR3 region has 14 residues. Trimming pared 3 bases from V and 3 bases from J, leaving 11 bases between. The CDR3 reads CASSFHSAEETQYF. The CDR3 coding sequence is TGTGCCAGCAGTTTTCACTCGGCAGAAGAGACCCAGTACTTC.

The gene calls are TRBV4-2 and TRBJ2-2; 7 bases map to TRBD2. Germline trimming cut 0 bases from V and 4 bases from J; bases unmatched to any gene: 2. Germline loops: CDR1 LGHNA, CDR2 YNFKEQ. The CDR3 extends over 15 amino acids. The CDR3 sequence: CASSQEASGTGELFF. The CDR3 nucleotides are TGTGCCAGCAGCCAAGAGGCTAGCGGCACCGGGGAGCTGTTTTTT.